This T cell receptor beta chain stems from a study of T cells after somatic rescue of genetic block. Some clones are missing from TCRdb's copy, which holds only in-frame ones; the method was immunoSEQ multiplex PCR. The profile covers over 55,000 clones, with roughly nine tenths appearing a single time and about 3% taken by the ten largest. V gave up 1 base and J gave up 6 bases, with 17 bases separating them. The CDR3 is 16 residues long. Germline CDR1 MNHEY, CDR2 SVGAGI. The V call is TRBV6-5, the J call TRBJ2-3; weak D call: TRBD2 (6 bases). The sequencing input was peripheral blood mononuclear cells (PBMCs). The sequence was collected from a man aged 40-49 years. CDR3 loop: CASSYFRGERVDTQYF. DNA for the CDR3: TGTGCCAGCAGTTACTTCCGGGGAGAGCGGGTTGATACGCAGTATTTT.